This TCR beta chain was obtained from a study of blood T cell repertoires in COVID-19. Study-wide context: T cells, B-cell-depleted T cells, or PBMCs supplied cDNA or gDNA.

The trim removed 8 bases at V and 3 bases at J, leaving 15 bases unmatched. Germline V CDR1 and CDR2: SQVTM, ANQGSEA. The length of the CDR3 is 15 residues. Measured with immunoSEQ multiplex PCR; TCRdb has only the in-frame clones, and not every one. The table lists about 240,000 clones, approximately 85% of them singletons, with about 12% in the top ten. The sequence came from a man older than 75 with acute or convalescent COVID-19. Sequenced sample: peripheral blood. The chain couples TRBV29-1 to TRBJ1-2; 7 nucleotides align to TRBD1. For the CDR3, the DNA is TGCAGCCTCGCTGGGGGAACAGGGGAGGACTATGGCTACACCTTC. Protein sequence: CSLAGGTGEDYGYTF.